This TCR beta chain was sequenced in a study of Graves' ophthalmopathy and Graves' hyperthyroidism. Study as a whole: Hyperthyroidism qualified as stable when ophthalmopathy did not develop within 18 months of follow-up. Study-wide results and limits: In predicting ophthalmopathy progression, the model reached around 66% sensitivity and approximately 72% specificity.

Enrollment excluded any patients with other autoimmune diseases, uncontrolled infections, pregnancy or lactation. The diagnosis was founded upon clinical symptoms, serum thyroxine, TRAb, thyroid ultrasound and orbital computed tomography. Notes on this clonotype: What it binds is unknown.

The study amplified TCR beta CDR3 regions using RNA transcripts. RT-PCR with HTBI primers came first, then second-round multiplex PCR. TCRdb reprocessed the multiplex PCR reads with MiXCR, giving one entry per CDR3 protein. The sample has about 600,000 distinct CDR3 sequences, about two fifths seen once. CDR3 length: 14 amino acids. Per the germline V gene, CDR1 is SGHTA and CDR2 is FQGNSA. V and J are TRBV7-2 and TRBJ2-7; D not certain. The J call may not be correct, given that the DNA end is closer to TRBJ2-1. The clonotype comes from an adult man with Graves' hyperthyroidism. Sequencing was done on a sample of peripheral blood or thyroid tissue (not recorded which). The CDR3 is CASSSPGSHNEQFF. CDR3 nucleotides: TGTGCCAGCAGCTCCCCCGGGTCACACAATGAGCAGTTCTTC.